This is a list of T cell receptor beta chains from one sample in a study of CD8 T cells in ankylosing spondylitis. TCRdb reprocessed the 5' RACE reads with MiXCR, giving one entry per CDR3 protein. The sample has 36,000 or so distinct CDR3 sequences, around 10% seen once. The sequenced sample was synovial fluid, either unsorted or a sorted T cell fraction (not recorded which). Source of these receptors: a male donor with ankylosing spondylitis. The CDR3 runs from the conserved cysteine through the conserved F or W. A D gene is named only where the DNA matches it firmly. Expanded clones are given a class, and other clones once, few, many or no size at all.

clone_size: .
v_call: TRBV5-5
d_call: TRBD1
j_call: TRBJ1-4
cdr3_nt: TGTGCCAGCAGCGCTTTCCGGGACAGGGCATTGAAACTGTTTTTT
cdr3_aa: CASSAFRDRALKLFF

clone_size: few
v_call: TRBV5-1
d_call: .
j_call: TRBJ2-1
cdr3_nt: TGCGCCAGCAGCACCCGAACAAGGCCAGTAAATGAGCAGTTCTTC
cdr3_aa: CASSTRTRPVNEQFF

clone_size: many
v_call: TRBV12-3/TRBV12-4
d_call: .
j_call: TRBJ1-1
cdr3_nt: TGTGCCAGCAGCGCCGGCGTAGGGAGTACTGAAGCTTTCTTT
cdr3_aa: CASSAGVGSTEAFF

clone_size: many
v_call: TRBV5-1
d_call: TRBD2
j_call: TRBJ2-7
cdr3_nt: TGCGCCAGCAGCTCTTCTAGCGGGAGATACCGATACGAGCAGTACTTC
cdr3_aa: CASSSSSGRYRYEQYF

clone_size: many
v_call: TRBV28
d_call: TRBD2
j_call: TRBJ2-1
cdr3_nt: TGTGCCAGCAGTTTCCGAGGACTAGCGGGAGGGCCTAATCGGGTCAATGAGCAGTTCTTC
cdr3_aa: CASSFRGLAGGPNRVNEQFF

clone_size: few
v_call: TRBV12-3/TRBV12-4
d_call: .
j_call: TRBJ2-2
cdr3_nt: TGTGCCAGCATCCCGGGACCGAAGAACACCGGGGAGCTGTTTTTT
cdr3_aa: CASIPGPKNTGELFF

clone_size: many
v_call: TRBV2
d_call: TRBD2
j_call: TRBJ2-1
cdr3_nt: TGTGCCAGCAGTTTAGCGGGCTCCTACAATGAGCAGTTCTTC
cdr3_aa: CASSLAGSYNEQFF

clone_size: many
v_call: TRBV7-3
d_call: TRBD2
j_call: TRBJ2-1
cdr3_nt: TGTGCCAGCAGTATGACTAGCGGGATAGGAAATGAGCAGTTCTTC
cdr3_aa: CASSMTSGIGNEQFF

clone_size: few
v_call: TRBV9
d_call: TRBD1
j_call: TRBJ1-3
cdr3_nt: TGTGCCAGCAGCGGGGGACAGGGGTTCTCTGGAAACACCATATATTTT
cdr3_aa: CASSGGQGFSGNTIYF

clone_size: many
v_call: TRBV28
d_call: TRBD2
j_call: TRBJ2-1
cdr3_nt: TGTGCCAGCAGCGCCGGGACTAGCGGGAGGGCGTACGAGCAGTTCTTC
cdr3_aa: CASSAGTSGRAYEQFF

clone_size: many
v_call: TRBV5-5
d_call: .
j_call: TRBJ2-7
cdr3_nt: TGTGCCAGCAGCTTAGGACCCCCGGTCGAGCAGTACTTC
cdr3_aa: CASSLGPPVEQYF

clone_size: few
v_call: TRBV7-9
d_call: TRBD1
j_call: TRBJ2-3
cdr3_nt: TGTGCCAGCAGCAAACCCGGGACAGCCCTCGGTACGCAGTATTTT
cdr3_aa: CASSKPGTALGTQYF

clone_size: many
v_call: TRBV12-3/TRBV12-4
d_call: .
j_call: TRBJ2-7
cdr3_nt: TGTGCCAGCAGTTTAGCAGGAGCAGGGCAGTACTTC
cdr3_aa: CASSLAGAGQYF

clone_size: .
v_call: TRBV4-2
d_call: TRBD1
j_call: TRBJ2-3
cdr3_nt: TGTGCCAGCAGCCCTGACCCCGGGACAGGGTATCCAGATACGCAGTATTTT
cdr3_aa: CASSPDPGTGYPDTQYF

clone_size: .
v_call: TRBV2
d_call: TRBD2
j_call: TRBJ2-1
cdr3_nt: TGTGCCAGCAAAATCCGGACTAGTACCCACAATGAGCAGTTCTTC
cdr3_aa: CASKIRTSTHNEQFF

clone_size: many
v_call: TRBV6-5
d_call: TRBD2
j_call: TRBJ2-2
cdr3_nt: TGTGCCAGCAGTTATCACAGCGGGAGAAACACCGGGGAGCTGTTTTTT
cdr3_aa: CASSYHSGRNTGELFF

clone_size: many
v_call: TRBV7-9
d_call: TRBD2
j_call: TRBJ2-3
cdr3_nt: TGTGCCAGCAGCGATAGCGGGAGCTATACCACAGATACGCAGTATTTT
cdr3_aa: CASSDSGSYTTDTQYF

clone_size: .
v_call: TRBV2
d_call: TRBD2
j_call: TRBJ2-3
cdr3_nt: TGTGCCAGCAGTCCCTGGGCGGGACTAGTGGCAGATACGCAGTATTTT
cdr3_aa: CASSPWAGLVADTQYF

clone_size: few
v_call: TRBV27
d_call: .
j_call: TRBJ2-1
cdr3_nt: TGTGCCAGCAGTTTAAAAGGAGCCTCCTACAATGAGCAGTTCTTC
cdr3_aa: CASSLKGASYNEQFF

clone_size: many
v_call: TRBV27
d_call: TRBD2
j_call: TRBJ2-1
cdr3_nt: TGTGCCAGCAGTGCCACTAGCGGGAGAAATGAGCAGTTCTTC
cdr3_aa: CASSATSGRNEQFF

clone_size: few
v_call: TRBV9
d_call: .
j_call: TRBJ2-7
cdr3_nt: TGTGCCAGCAGCGTAGCGGCAGGGAGCTACGAGCAGTACTTC
cdr3_aa: CASSVAAGSYEQYF

clone_size: many
v_call: TRBV5-1
d_call: TRBD2
j_call: TRBJ2-1
cdr3_nt: TGCGCCAGCAGCTTAACCGGGACTAGCGGCTACAATGAGCAGTTCTTC
cdr3_aa: CASSLTGTSGYNEQFF

clone_size: .
v_call: TRBV6-1
d_call: .
j_call: TRBJ2-1
cdr3_nt: TGTGCCAGCAGTGAAATTTGGGACTCCTACAATGAGCAGTTCTTC
cdr3_aa: CASSEIWDSYNEQFF

clone_size: .
v_call: TRBV9
d_call: .
j_call: TRBJ2-3
cdr3_nt: TGTGCCAGCAGCGTAGGACTAGTTGGGGAGTTTACGCAGTATTTT
cdr3_aa: CASSVGLVGEFTQYF

clone_size: many
v_call: TRBV19
d_call: .
j_call: TRBJ2-1
cdr3_nt: TGTGCCAGTAGTATACGGGGGCCCAGCGGCCTTACGGATGAGCAGTTCTTC
cdr3_aa: CASSIRGPSGLTDEQFF

clone_size: many
v_call: TRBV3-1
d_call: .
j_call: TRBJ2-7
cdr3_nt: TGTGCCAGCAGCCTGTTAATTGGCGCCTACGAGCAGTACTTC
cdr3_aa: CASSLLIGAYEQYF

clone_size: few
v_call: TRBV7-9
d_call: TRBD1
j_call: TRBJ2-7
cdr3_nt: TGTGCCAGCACCACACCAAACAGGGGAACAGAGCAGTACTTC
cdr3_aa: CASTTPNRGTEQYF

clone_size: .
v_call: TRBV3-1
d_call: .
j_call: TRBJ2-5
cdr3_nt: TGTGCCAGCAGCCAAGGGCCAGTGGAGACCCAGTACTTC
cdr3_aa: CASSQGPVETQYF

clone_size: few
v_call: TRBV4-1
d_call: .
j_call: TRBJ2-7
cdr3_nt: TGCGCCAGCAGCCAGCAGCAGTACTTC
cdr3_aa: CASSQQQYF

clone_size: few
v_call: TRBV20-1
d_call: TRBD2
j_call: TRBJ2-2
cdr3_nt: TGCAGTGCTAGAGATAACCGCGGGGGTAACACCGGGGAGCTGTTTTTT
cdr3_aa: CSARDNRGGNTGELFF

clone_size: .
v_call: TRBV27
d_call: .
j_call: TRBJ2-7
cdr3_nt: TGTGCCAGCAGGCCCAATTCGCGTAGCGAGCAGTACTTC
cdr3_aa: CASRPNSRSEQYF

clone_size: few
v_call: TRBV12-3/TRBV12-4
d_call: .
j_call: TRBJ2-7
cdr3_nt: TGTGCCAGCAGTTTAGCGGGCAGGGGATCCGAGCAGTACTTC
cdr3_aa: CASSLAGRGSEQYF

clone_size: .
v_call: TRBV11-2
d_call: .
j_call: TRBJ2-1
cdr3_nt: TGTGCCAGCAGCTTAGATGGACTGAACAATGAGCAGTTCTTC
cdr3_aa: CASSLDGLNNEQFF

clone_size: many
v_call: TRBV28
d_call: TRBD1
j_call: TRBJ2-7
cdr3_nt: TGTGCCAGCAGTCCAGAGACAGGGGGCGCTGCCTACGAGCAGTACTTC
cdr3_aa: CASSPETGGAAYEQYF

clone_size: many
v_call: TRBV23-1
d_call: TRBD1
j_call: TRBJ1-4
cdr3_nt: TGCGCCAGCAGTCACTCGGGACAGATCCTAGCAACTAATGAAAAACTGTTTTTT
cdr3_aa: CASSHSGQILATNEKLFF

clone_size: few
v_call: TRBV18
d_call: TRBD2
j_call: TRBJ2-1
cdr3_nt: TGTGCCAGCTCACCACCGCCTAGCGGGAGAAATGAGCAGTTCTTC
cdr3_aa: CASSPPPSGRNEQFF

clone_size: many
v_call: TRBV9
d_call: .
j_call: TRBJ2-3
cdr3_nt: TGTGCCAGCAGCTTCCAGACCCTCACAGATACGCAGTATTTT
cdr3_aa: CASSFQTLTDTQYF

clone_size: many
v_call: TRBV28
d_call: TRBD1
j_call: TRBJ1-2
cdr3_nt: TGTGCCAGCAGTCAGAGAGGGGGCGACAGCTATGGCTACACCTTC
cdr3_aa: CASSQRGGDSYGYTF

clone_size: few
v_call: TRBV28
d_call: .
j_call: TRBJ2-3
cdr3_nt: TGTGCCAGCAGTATCCCGGGGGGCACAGATACGCAGTATTTT
cdr3_aa: CASSIPGGTDTQYF

clone_size: .
v_call: TRBV27
d_call: .
j_call: TRBJ1-6
cdr3_nt: TGTGCCAGCAGTTTATGGGCAGCCTATAATTCACCCCTCCACTTT
cdr3_aa: CASSLWAAYNSPLHF

clone_size: many
v_call: TRBV20-1
d_call: .
j_call: TRBJ2-5
cdr3_nt: TGCAGTGCTAGAGCTATCAGGGACGACGAAGAGACCCAGTACTTC
cdr3_aa: CSARAIRDDEETQYF

clone_size: .
v_call: TRBV19
d_call: .
j_call: TRBJ2-2
cdr3_nt: TGTGCCAGTAGTCTGAGGTCCGCCGGGGAGCTGTTTTTT
cdr3_aa: CASSLRSAGELFF

clone_size: medium-sized
v_call: TRBV20-1
d_call: .
j_call: TRBJ2-4
cdr3_nt: TGCAGTGCTAGTGGACTGTCAGCCAAAAACATTCAGTACTTC
cdr3_aa: CSASGLSAKNIQYF

clone_size: .
v_call: TRBV11-1
d_call: TRBD1
j_call: TRBJ2-2
cdr3_nt: TGTGCCAGCAGCTTTCTACAGGGGGCGGAAATATTCTTCGGGGAGCTGTTTTTT
cdr3_aa: CASSFLQGAEIFFGELFF

clone_size: few
v_call: TRBV5-1
d_call: .
j_call: TRBJ2-2
cdr3_nt: TGCGCCAGCAGCTGGGACGGCAACACCGGGGAGCTGTTTTTT
cdr3_aa: CASSWDGNTGELFF

clone_size: .
v_call: TRBV3-1
d_call: .
j_call: TRBJ2-7
cdr3_nt: TGTGCCAGCAGACCTGGGACGGTGGGGATAACCTACGAGCAGTACTTC
cdr3_aa: CASRPGTVGITYEQYF

clone_size: .
v_call: TRBV2
d_call: .
j_call: TRBJ1-4
cdr3_nt: TGTGCCAGCAGACCCGGGGCCGCTTCGGAAAAACTGTTTTTT
cdr3_aa: CASRPGAASEKLFF

clone_size: many
v_call: TRBV20-1
d_call: .
j_call: TRBJ2-3
cdr3_nt: TGCAGTGCTAGAGATCAAACGGCGGAGGCCAGCACAGATACGCAGTATTTT
cdr3_aa: CSARDQTAEASTDTQYF

clone_size: many
v_call: TRBV27
d_call: TRBD1
j_call: TRBJ2-7
cdr3_nt: TGTGCCAGCAGCCAGGGGGACAGCTCCTACGAGCAGTACTTC
cdr3_aa: CASSQGDSSYEQYF

clone_size: .
v_call: TRBV19
d_call: TRBD1
j_call: TRBJ2-6
cdr3_nt: TGTGCCAGTAGCGTGACCGGGACAGGGAATACTTGGGGGGCCAACGTCCTGACTTTC
cdr3_aa: CASSVTGTGNTWGANVLTF

clone_size: few
v_call: TRBV19
d_call: TRBD2
j_call: TRBJ2-5
cdr3_nt: TGTGCCAGTAGTATGGTAGCGGGAGATGAGGGGGACCAAGAGACCCAGTACTTC
cdr3_aa: CASSMVAGDEGDQETQYF

clone_size: .
v_call: TRBV11-1
d_call: TRBD2
j_call: TRBJ2-2
cdr3_nt: TGTGCCAGCAGCTTCCCGCGGGAGCGGGAGAGGTCGAACACCGGGGAGCTGTTTTTT
cdr3_aa: CASSFPRERERSNTGELFF

clone_size: .
v_call: TRBV25-1
d_call: TRBD2
j_call: TRBJ2-5
cdr3_nt: TGTGCCAGCAGTGAATATACGCCGGGACCTCGGACTAGAGAGACCCAGTACTTC
cdr3_aa: CASSEYTPGPRTRETQYF

clone_size: .
v_call: TRBV12-3/TRBV12-4
d_call: .
j_call: TRBJ1-5
cdr3_nt: TGTGCCAGCAGTTATGACAGATTGAATAGCAATCAGCCCCAGCATTTT
cdr3_aa: CASSYDRLNSNQPQHF

clone_size: .
v_call: TRBV12-3/TRBV12-4
d_call: .
j_call: TRBJ2-1
cdr3_nt: TGTGCCAGCAGTTTAGGCCATGAGCAGTTCTTC
cdr3_aa: CASSLGHEQFF

clone_size: many
v_call: TRBV12-3/TRBV12-4
d_call: TRBD1
j_call: TRBJ2-2
cdr3_nt: TGTGCCAGCAGACCACAGGGGCGCACCGGGGAGCTGTTTTTT
cdr3_aa: CASRPQGRTGELFF

clone_size: .
v_call: TRBV20-1
d_call: .
j_call: TRBJ2-2
cdr3_nt: TGCAGTGCTAGAGATTTGGGGGCCCACACCGGGGAGCTGTTTTTT
cdr3_aa: CSARDLGAHTGELFF

clone_size: .
v_call: TRBV4-1
d_call: TRBD1
j_call: TRBJ1-1
cdr3_nt: TGCGCCAGCAGCCAAGATCCCCCCCGACAGGGTTCGGATGAAGCTTTCTTT
cdr3_aa: CASSQDPPRQGSDEAFF

clone_size: .
v_call: TRBV28
d_call: .
j_call: TRBJ2-3
cdr3_nt: TGTGCCAGCACCACACATACGCTCACAGATACGCAGTATTTT
cdr3_aa: CASTTHTLTDTQYF

clone_size: many
v_call: TRBV13
d_call: .
j_call: TRBJ2-3
cdr3_nt: TGTGCCAGCAGCCCCGCAACTAGCACAGATACGCAGTATTTT
cdr3_aa: CASSPATSTDTQYF